This is a list of T cell receptor beta chains from one sample in a study of blood T cell repertoires in COVID-19. Generated by immunoSEQ multiplex PCR, the TCRdb table keeps only in-frame clones and is missing some. The table records about 76,000 clones, over 85% of them present only once. The sample comprised peripheral blood. Receptor source: a human donor in a cohort sampled during active COVID-19. The CDR3 runs from the conserved cysteine through the conserved F or W. A D gene is named only where the DNA matches it firmly. Not every row has a clone size; where given, it reads once, few, many or a size class.

>TRBD1|few|TRBV23-1|TRBJ1-5
TGCGCCAGCAGTCGCGGGACAGGGGCCAATCAGCCCCAGCATTTT
CASSRGTGANQPQHF
>-|-|TRBV13|TRBJ2-3
TGTGCCAGCAGCTTCTCGGCGGGAAGGAGGCGCACAGATACGCAGTATTTT
CASSFSAGRRRTDTQYF
>TRBD1|-|TRBV9|TRBJ2-7
TGTGCCAGCAGCGTAGACCCCTGGACAGGGGATTACGAGCAGTACTTC
CASSVDPWTGDYEQYF
>-|-|TRBV29-1|TRBJ1-5
TGCAGCGTTGCGGAGAATAGCAATCAGCCCCAGCATTTT
CSVAENSNQPQHF
>TRBD1|few|TRBV27|TRBJ1-6
TGTGCCAGCAGTCTCCGACAGGGGTGGTCACCCCTCCACTTT
CASSLRQGWSPLHF
>TRBD2|-|TRBV9|TRBJ2-1
TGTGCCAGCAGCGAAACTAGCGGGAAGTACAATGAGCAGTTCTTC
CASSETSGKYNEQFF
>TRBD1|-|TRBV19|TRBJ1-5
TGTGCCAGTAGACCGACAGGGGGCAGGAGCAATCAGCCCCAGCATTTT
CASRPTGGRSNQPQHF
>-|once|TRBV27|TRBJ1-6
TGTGCCAGCAGTTCGGACACCCTGGTAGATTCACCCCTCCACTTT
CASSSDTLVDSPLHF
>TRBD1|-|TRBV27|TRBJ2-2
TGTGCCAGCACGGGAAGGGGGCCGAACACCGGGGAGCTGTTTTTT
CASTGRGPNTGELFF
>TRBD2|few|TRBV5-4|TRBJ2-7
TGTGCCAGCAGCTCCGCTCCTAGCGGGGGCAGCTACGAGCAGTACTTC
CASSSAPSGGSYEQYF
>TRBD2|-|TRBV7-3|TRBJ2-2
TGTGCCAGCAGCTCCTCTAGCGGGAGGCTAGGAGCCGGGGAGCTGTTTTTT
CASSSSSGRLGAGELFF
>TRBD2|-|TRBV6-2/TRBV6-3|TRBJ2-3
TGTGCCAGCAGTTACGAGGGACTAGCAGGAGATACGCAGTATTTT
CASSYEGLAGDTQYF
>TRBD1|once|TRBV5-1|TRBJ2-3
TGCGCCAGCAGCCACAGGGGGCCGATAGATACGCAGTATTTT
CASSHRGPIDTQYF
>TRBD1|-|TRBV7-3|TRBJ1-5
TGTGCCAGCAGCCTCCGGGACAGATATCAGCCCCAGCATTTT
CASSLRDRYQPQHF
>-|-|TRBV24-1|TRBJ2-3
TGTGCCACCAGTGGTTTCGTGGACATGCTATCCACAGATACGCAGTATTTT
CATSGFVDMLSTDTQYF
>TRBD2|-|TRBV25-1|TRBJ2-7
TGTGCCAGCAAGAAGGCGGGAGCGCGATACGAGCAGTACTTC
CASKKAGARYEQYF
>TRBD2|-|TRBV6-2/TRBV6-3|TRBJ2-7
TGTGCCAGCAGTAGGACTAGGGACTACGAGCAGTACTTC
CASSRTRDYEQYF
>-|-|TRBV18|TRBJ2-1
TGTGCCAGCTCACCTAGCGGAGCTTACAATGAGCAGTTCTTC
CASSPSGAYNEQFF
>-|-|TRBV19|TRBJ2-7
TGTGCCAGTAGTATTTACAACTCCTACGAGCAGTACTTC
CASSIYNSYEQYF
>-|-|TRBV15|TRBJ2-7
TGTGCCACCAGCTTCGAGGCATCGAGCTCCTACGAGCAGTACTTC
CATSFEASSSYEQYF
>-|-|TRBV7-2|TRBJ1-4
TGTGCCAGCAGCTTTATGGGAGCAACTAATGAAAAACTGTTTTTT
CASSFMGATNEKLFF
>-|-|TRBV27|TRBJ1-2
TGTGCCAGCAGTTTTAGCGGCTATTGGGGAGACAAGAGCTACACCTTC
CASSFSGYWGDKSYTF
>-|-|TRBV7-9|TRBJ2-5
TGTGCCAGCAGCTTACTCGGTGAGCGGCTACAAGAGACCCAGTACTTC
CASSLLGERLQETQYF
>TRBD2|few|TRBV7-3|TRBJ2-1
TGTGCCAGCAGCAAGGGACTAGCGGGAGAGGTGGGGCAGTTCTTC
CASSKGLAGEVGQFF
>TRBD1|-|TRBV18|TRBJ2-1
TGTGCCAGTTCTCATCGGGACAGGGGTTACAATGAGCAGTTCTTC
CASSHRDRGYNEQFF
>-|few|TRBV19|TRBJ2-1
TGTGCCAGTAGTATAGGGACAGTACCCTACAATGAGCAGTTCTTC
CASSIGTVPYNEQFF
>-|-|TRBV9|TRBJ2-5
TGTGCCAGCAGCGTAGCTATAGGGGGTAAAGAGACCCAGTACTTC
CASSVAIGGKETQYF
>-|many|TRBV7-9|TRBJ1-2
TGTGCCAGCAGCCGGGGGGGAAGGGCAGCTAACTATGGCTACACCTTC
CASSRGGRAANYGYTF